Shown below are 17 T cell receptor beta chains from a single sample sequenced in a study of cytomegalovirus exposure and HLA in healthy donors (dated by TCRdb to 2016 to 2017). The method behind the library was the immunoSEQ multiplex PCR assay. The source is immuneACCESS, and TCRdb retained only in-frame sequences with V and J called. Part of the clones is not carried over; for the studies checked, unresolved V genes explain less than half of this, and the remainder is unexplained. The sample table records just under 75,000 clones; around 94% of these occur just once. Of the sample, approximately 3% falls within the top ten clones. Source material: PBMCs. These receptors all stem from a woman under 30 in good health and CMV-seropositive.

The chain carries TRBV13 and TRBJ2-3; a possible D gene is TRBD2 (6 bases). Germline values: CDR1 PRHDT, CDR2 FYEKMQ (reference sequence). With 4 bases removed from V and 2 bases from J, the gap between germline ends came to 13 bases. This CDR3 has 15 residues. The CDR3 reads CASSSMAGFTDTQYF. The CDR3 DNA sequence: TGTGCCAGCAGCTCTATGGCGGGATTCACAGATACGCAGTATTTT.

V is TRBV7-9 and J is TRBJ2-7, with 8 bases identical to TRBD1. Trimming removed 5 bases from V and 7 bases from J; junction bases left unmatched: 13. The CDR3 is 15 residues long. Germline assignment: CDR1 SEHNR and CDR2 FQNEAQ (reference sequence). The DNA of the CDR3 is TGTGCCAGCAGCCCTACCAGCGTACAGGGGGGAGAGCAGTACTTC. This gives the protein CASSPTSVQGGEQYF.

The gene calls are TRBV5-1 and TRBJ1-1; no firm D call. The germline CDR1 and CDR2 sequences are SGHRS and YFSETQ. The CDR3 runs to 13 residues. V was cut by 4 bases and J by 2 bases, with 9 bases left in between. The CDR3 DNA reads TGCGCCAGCAGCAATGGCGGTAACACTGAAGCTTTCTTT. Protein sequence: CASSNGGNTEAFF.

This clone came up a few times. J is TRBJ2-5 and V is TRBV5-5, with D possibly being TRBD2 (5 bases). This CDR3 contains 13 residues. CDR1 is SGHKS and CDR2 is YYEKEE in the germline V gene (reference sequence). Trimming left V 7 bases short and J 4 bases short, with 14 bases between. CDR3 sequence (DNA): TGTGCCAGCGTGGCGGAACGGGGAGAGACCCAGTACTTC. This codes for CASVAERGETQYF.

The CDR3 region has the DNA TGCGCCAGCAGCCGAAAACTAGCGGACCAAGAGACCCAGTACTTC. Protein product: CASSRKLADQETQYF. The chain combines TRBV4-1 with TRBJ2-5; 8 bases agree with TRBD2. Germline values: CDR1 MGHRA, CDR2 YSYEKL. Unmatched junction bases numbered 4, after V lost 4 bases and J lost 0 bases. The CDR3 sequence is 15 residues long.

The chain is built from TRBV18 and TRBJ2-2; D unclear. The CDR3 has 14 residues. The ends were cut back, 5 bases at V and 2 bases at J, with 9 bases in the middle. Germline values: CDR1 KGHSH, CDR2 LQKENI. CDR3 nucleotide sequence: TGTGCCAGCTCATCGATTGGCAACACCGGGGAGCTGTTTTTT. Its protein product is CASSSIGNTGELFF.

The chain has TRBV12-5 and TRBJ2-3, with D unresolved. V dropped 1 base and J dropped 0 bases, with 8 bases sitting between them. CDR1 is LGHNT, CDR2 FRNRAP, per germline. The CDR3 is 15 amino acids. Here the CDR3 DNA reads TGTGCTAGTGGTTTGGCAGGTGCTAGCACAGATACGCAGTATTTT. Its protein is CASGLAGASTDTQYF.

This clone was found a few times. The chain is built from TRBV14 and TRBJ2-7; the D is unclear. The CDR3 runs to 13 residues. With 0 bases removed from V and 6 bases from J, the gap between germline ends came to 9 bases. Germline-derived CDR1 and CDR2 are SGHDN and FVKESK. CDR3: CASSQDPWPEQYF. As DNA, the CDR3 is TGTGCCAGCAGCCAAGATCCCTGGCCCGAGCAGTACTTC.

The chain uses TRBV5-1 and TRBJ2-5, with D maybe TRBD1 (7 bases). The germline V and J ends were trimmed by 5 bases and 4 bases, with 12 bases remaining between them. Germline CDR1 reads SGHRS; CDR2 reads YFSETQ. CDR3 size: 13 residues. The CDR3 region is CASSDQGGETQYF. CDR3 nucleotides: TGCGCCAGCAGTGACCAGGGGGGAGAGACCCAGTACTTC. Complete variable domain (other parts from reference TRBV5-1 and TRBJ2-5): KAGVTQTPRYLIKTRGQQVTLSCSPISGHRSVSWYQQTPGQGLQFLFEYFSETQRNKGNFPGRFSGRQFSNSRSEMNVSTLELGDSALYLCASSDQGGETQYFGPGTRLLVL.

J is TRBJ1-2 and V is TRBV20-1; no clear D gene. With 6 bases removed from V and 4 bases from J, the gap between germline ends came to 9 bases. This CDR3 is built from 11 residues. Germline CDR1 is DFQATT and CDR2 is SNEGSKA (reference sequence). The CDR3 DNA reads TGCAGTGCCAAGGAGAGCTATGGCTACACCTTC. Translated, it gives CSAKESYGYTF.

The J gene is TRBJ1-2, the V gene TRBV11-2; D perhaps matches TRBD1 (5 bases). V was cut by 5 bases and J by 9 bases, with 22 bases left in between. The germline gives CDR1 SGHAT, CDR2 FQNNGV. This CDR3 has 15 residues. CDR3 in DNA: TGTGCCAGCAGCCAAGGGCAGAGTGGCCGGGGGAGCTACACCTTC. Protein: CASSQGQSGRGSYTF. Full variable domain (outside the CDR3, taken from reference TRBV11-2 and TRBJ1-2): EAGVAQSPRYKIIEKRQSVAFWCNPISGHATLYWYQQILGQGPKLLIQFQNNGVVDDSQLPKDRFSAERLKGVDSTLKIQPAKLEDSAVYLCASSQGQSGRGSYTFGSGTRLTVV.

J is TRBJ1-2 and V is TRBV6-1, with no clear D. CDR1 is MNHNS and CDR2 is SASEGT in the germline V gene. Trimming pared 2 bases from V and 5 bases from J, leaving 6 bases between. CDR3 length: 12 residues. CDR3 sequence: CASSERRYGYTF. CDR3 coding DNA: TGTGCCAGCAGTGAACGGAGATATGGCTACACCTTC.

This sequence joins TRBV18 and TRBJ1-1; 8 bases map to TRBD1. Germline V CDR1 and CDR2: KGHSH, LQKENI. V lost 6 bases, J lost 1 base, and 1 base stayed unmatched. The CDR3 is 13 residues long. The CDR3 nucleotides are TGTGCCAGCTCCGGACAGGGGAACACTGAAGCTTTCTTT. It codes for CASSGQGNTEAFF.

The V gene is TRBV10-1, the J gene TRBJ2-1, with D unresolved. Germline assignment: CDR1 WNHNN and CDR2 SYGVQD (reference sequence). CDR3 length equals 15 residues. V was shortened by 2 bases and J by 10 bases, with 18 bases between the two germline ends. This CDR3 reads CASSEVSASGAEQFF. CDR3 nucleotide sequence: TGCGCCAGCAGTGAGGTGTCCGCCTCCGGTGCGGAGCAGTTCTTC.

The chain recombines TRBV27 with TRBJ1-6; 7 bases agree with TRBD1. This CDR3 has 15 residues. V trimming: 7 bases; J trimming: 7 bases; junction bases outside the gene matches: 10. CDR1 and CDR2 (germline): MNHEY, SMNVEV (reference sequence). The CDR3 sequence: CASKSTGALNSPLHF. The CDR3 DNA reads TGTGCCAGCAAGTCAACAGGGGCGTTAAATTCACCCCTCCACTTT.

This chain's CDR3 is CASSLEHTNTEAFF. The DNA for the CDR3 is TGTGCCAGCAGCTTGGAACACACGAACACTGAAGCTTTCTTT. V gene TRBV5-4 combines with J gene TRBJ1-1; D not resolved. Germline loops: CDR1 SGHNT, CDR2 YYREEE (reference sequence). This CDR3 is 14 amino acids long. The V gene lost 0 bases and the J gene lost 1 base, with 7 bases spanning the gap.

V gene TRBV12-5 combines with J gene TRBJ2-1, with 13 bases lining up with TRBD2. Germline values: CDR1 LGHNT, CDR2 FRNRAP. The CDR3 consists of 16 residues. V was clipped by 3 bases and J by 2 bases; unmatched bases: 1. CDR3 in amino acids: CASGFTSGGAYNEQFF. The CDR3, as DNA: TGTGCTAGTGGTTTTACTAGCGGGGGGGCCTACAATGAGCAGTTCTTC.